This T cell receptor (beta chain) was sequenced during a study of blood T cell repertoires in COVID-19. Sequenced by immunoSEQ multiplex PCR; TCRdb stores in-frame clones only, minus some. Seen here are about 670,000 clones, more than 80% observed once, and the top ten hold more than 0.25%. Losses at the gene ends were 4 bases for V and 6 bases for J; bases not matched to a gene: 11. CDR3 length: 15 amino acids. The germline V gene encodes CDR1 SGHNT and CDR2 YYREEE (reference sequence). The V gene is TRBV5-4, the J gene TRBJ1-1; the match to TRBD1 covers 8 bases. This sequence originates from a young woman with acute or convalescent COVID-19. The sample taken for sequencing was peripheral blood. In DNA form, the CDR3 reads TGTGCCAGCAGCCCTCCGGATGGACAGGGAGCTGAAGCTTTCTTT. Translated: CASSPPDGQGAEAFF.